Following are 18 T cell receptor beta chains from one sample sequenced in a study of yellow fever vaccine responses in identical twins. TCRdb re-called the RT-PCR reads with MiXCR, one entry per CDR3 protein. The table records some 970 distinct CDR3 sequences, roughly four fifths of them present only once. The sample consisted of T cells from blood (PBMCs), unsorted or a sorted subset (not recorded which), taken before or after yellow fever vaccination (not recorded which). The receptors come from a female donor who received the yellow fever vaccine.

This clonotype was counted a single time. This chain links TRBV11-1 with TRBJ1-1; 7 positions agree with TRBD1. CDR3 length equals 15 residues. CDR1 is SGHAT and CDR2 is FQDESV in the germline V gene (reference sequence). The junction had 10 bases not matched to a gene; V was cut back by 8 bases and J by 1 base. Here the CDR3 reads CASSPPTGANTEAFF. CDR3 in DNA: TGTGCCAGCTCCCCGCCCACAGGGGCGAACACTGAAGCTTTCTTT. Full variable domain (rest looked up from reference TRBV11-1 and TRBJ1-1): EAEVAQSPRYKITEKSQAVAFWCDPISGHATLYWYRQILGQGPELLVQFQDESVVDDSQLPKDRFSAERLKGVDSTLKIQPAELGDSAMYLCASSPPTGANTEAFFGQGTRLTVV.

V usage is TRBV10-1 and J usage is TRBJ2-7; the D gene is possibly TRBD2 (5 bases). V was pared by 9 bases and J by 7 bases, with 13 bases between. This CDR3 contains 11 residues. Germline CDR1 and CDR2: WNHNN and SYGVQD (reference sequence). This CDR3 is CARRADWEQYF. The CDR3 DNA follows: TGCGCCAGGAGGGCTGACTGGGAGCAGTACTTC.

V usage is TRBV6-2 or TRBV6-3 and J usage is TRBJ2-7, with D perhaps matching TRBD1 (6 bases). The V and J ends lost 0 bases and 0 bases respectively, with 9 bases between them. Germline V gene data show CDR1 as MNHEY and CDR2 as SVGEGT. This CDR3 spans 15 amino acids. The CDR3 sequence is CASSYSMDSSYEQYV. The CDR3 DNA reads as TGTGCCAGCAGTTACTCGATGGACAGCTCCTACGAGCAGTACGTC.

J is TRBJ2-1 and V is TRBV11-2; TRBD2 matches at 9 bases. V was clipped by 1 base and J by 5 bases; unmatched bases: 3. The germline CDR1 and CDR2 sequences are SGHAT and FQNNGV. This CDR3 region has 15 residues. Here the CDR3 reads CASSLVAGGNNEQFF. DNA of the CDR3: TGTGCCAGCAGCTTAGTTGCGGGAGGGAACAATGAGCAGTTCTTC.

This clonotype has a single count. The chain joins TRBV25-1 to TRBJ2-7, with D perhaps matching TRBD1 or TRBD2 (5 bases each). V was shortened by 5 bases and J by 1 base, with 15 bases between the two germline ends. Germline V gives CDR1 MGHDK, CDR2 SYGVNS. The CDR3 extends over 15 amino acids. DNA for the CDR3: TGTGCCAGCAGTAAACCCGGGACGCAGTCCTACGAGCAGTACTTC. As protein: CASSKPGTQSYEQYF.

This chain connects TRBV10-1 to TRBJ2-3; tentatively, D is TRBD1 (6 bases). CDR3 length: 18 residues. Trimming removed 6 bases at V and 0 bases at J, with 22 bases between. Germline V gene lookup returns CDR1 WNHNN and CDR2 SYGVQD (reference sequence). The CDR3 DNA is TGCGCCAGCAGGGGGGCCCAGAGGGACACGTCGAGCACAGATACGCAGTATTTT. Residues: CASRGAQRDTSSTDTQYF.

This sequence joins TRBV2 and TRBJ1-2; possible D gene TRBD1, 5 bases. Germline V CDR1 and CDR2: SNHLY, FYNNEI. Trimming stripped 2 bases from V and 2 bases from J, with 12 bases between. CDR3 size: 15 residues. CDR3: CASSEQGAPNYGYTF. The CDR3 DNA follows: TGTGCCAGCAGTGAACAGGGCGCCCCCAACTATGGCTACACCTTC.

The CDR3 here is CASSQDLGAKNIQYF. CDR3 nucleotide sequence: TGTGCCAGCAGCCAAGATCTCGGGGCCAAAAACATTCAGTACTTC. The gene calls are TRBV4-2 and TRBJ2-4; D is unclear. CDR1 is LGHNA, CDR2 YNFKEQ, per germline. V lost 0 bases and J 1 base, leaving 7 bases between the germline ends. The CDR3 consists of 15 residues.

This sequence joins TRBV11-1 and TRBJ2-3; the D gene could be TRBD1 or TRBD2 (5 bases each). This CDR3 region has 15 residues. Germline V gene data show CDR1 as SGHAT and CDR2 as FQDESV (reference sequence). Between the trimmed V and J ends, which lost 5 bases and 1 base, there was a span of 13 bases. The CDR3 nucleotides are TGTGCCAGCAGCCCCTTTGGGGGACGCACAGATACGCAGTATTTT. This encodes CASSPFGGRTDTQYF.

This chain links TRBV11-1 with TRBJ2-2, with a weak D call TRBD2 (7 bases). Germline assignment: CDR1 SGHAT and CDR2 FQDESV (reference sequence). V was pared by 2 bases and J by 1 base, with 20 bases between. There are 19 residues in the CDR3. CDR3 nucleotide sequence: TGTGCCAGCAGCTTATTGAGTCGGGGGGCAGCCGTGAACACCGGGGAGCTGTTTTTT. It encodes CASSLLSRGAAVNTGELFF. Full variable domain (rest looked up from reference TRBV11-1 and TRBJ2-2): EAEVAQSPRYKITEKSQAVAFWCDPISGHATLYWYRQILGQGPELLVQFQDESVVDDSQLPKDRFSAERLKGVDSTLKIQPAELGDSAMYLCASSLLSRGAAVNTGELFFGEGSRLTVL.

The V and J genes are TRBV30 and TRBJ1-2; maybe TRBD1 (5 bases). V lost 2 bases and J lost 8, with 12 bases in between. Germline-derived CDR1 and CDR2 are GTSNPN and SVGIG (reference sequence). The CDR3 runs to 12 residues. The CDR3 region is CAWSLTGSGYTF. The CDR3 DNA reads TGTGCCTGGAGTTTAACAGGTAGCGGCTACACCTTC. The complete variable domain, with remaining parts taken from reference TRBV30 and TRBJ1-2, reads SQTIHQWPATLVQPVGSPLSLECTVEGTSNPNLYWYRQAAGRGLQLLFYSVGIGQISSEVPQNLSASRPQDRQFILSSKKLLLSDSGFYLCAWSLTGSGYTFGSGTRLTVV.

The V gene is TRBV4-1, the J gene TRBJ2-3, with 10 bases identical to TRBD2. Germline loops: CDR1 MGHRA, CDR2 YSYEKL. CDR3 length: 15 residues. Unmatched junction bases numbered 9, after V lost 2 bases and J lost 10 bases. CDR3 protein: CASSQIKREGGAQYF. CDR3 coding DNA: TGCGCCAGCAGCCAAATCAAGCGGGAGGGCGGCGCGCAGTATTTT.

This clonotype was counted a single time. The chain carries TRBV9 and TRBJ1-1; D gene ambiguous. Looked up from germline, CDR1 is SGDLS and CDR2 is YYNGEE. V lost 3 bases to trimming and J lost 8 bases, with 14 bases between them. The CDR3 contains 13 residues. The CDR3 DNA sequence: TGTGCCAGCAGCGCCGACCGCTGGGAGGAAGCTTTCTTT. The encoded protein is CASSADRWEEAFF.

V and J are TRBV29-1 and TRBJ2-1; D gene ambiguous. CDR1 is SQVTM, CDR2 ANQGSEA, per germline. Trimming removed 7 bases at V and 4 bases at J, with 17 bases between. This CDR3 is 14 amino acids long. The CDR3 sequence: CSAPQTLLYNEQFF. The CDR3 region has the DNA TGCAGCGCCCCACAGACACTTTTATACAATGAGCAGTTCTTC.

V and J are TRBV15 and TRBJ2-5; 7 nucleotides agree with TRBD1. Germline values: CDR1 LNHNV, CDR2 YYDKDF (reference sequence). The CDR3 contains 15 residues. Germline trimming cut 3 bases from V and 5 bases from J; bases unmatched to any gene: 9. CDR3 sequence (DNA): TGTGCCACCAGCAGCAGGACAGGAAAAGGGGAGACCCAGTACTTC. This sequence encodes CATSSRTGKGETQYF.

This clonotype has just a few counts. In nucleotides, the CDR3 is TGTGCCTGGAGTGATGGGACACGATATCGAGGAGCTTTCTTT. Its translation is CAWSDGTRYRGAFF. The rearrangement links TRBV30 to TRBJ1-1, with D possibly matching TRBD1 (6 bases). The germline gives CDR1 GTSNPN, CDR2 SVGIG (reference sequence). The CDR3 has 14 amino acids. V dropped 1 base and J dropped 10 bases, with 19 bases sitting between them.

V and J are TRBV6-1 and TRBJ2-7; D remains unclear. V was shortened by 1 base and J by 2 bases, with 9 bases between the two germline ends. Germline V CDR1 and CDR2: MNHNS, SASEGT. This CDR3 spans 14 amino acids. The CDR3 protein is CASSEVASTYEQYV. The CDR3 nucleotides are TGTGCCAGCAGTGAAGTAGCTAGTACCTACGAGCAGTACGTC.

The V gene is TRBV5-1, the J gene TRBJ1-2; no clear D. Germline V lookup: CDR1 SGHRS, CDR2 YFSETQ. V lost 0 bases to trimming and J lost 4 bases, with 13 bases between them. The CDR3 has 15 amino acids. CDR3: CASSLVGSKSYGYTF. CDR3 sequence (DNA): TGCGCCAGCAGCTTGGTCGGCAGTAAATCCTATGGCTACACCTTC.